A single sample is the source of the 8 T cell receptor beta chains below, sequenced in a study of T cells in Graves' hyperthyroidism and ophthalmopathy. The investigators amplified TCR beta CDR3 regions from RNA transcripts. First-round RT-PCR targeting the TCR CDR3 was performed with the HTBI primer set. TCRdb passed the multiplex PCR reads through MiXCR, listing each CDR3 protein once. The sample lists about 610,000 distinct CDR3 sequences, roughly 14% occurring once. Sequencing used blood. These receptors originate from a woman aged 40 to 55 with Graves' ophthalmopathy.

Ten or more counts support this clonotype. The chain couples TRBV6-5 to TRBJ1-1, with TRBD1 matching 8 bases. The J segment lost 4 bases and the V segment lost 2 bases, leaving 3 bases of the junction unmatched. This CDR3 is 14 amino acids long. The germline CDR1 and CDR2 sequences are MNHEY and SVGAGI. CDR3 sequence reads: CASSYDRGGTEAFF. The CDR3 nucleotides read TGTGCCAGCAGTTACGACAGGGGTGGCACTGAAGCTTTCTTT.

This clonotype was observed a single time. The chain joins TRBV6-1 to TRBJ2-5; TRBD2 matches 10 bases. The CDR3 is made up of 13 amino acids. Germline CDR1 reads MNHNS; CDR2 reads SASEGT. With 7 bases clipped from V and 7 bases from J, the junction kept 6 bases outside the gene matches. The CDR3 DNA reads TGTGCCAGCATTCCGGGACTAGCGAGGACCCAGTACTTC. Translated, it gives CASIPGLARTQYF.

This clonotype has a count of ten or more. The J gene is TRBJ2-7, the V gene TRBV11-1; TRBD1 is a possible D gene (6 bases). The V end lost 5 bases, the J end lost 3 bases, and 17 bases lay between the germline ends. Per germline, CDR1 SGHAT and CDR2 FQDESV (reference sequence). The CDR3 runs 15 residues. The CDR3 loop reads CASSGRGSQSYEQYF. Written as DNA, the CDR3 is TGTGCCAGCAGCGGCAGGGGTTCCCAAAGCTACGAGCAGTACTTC. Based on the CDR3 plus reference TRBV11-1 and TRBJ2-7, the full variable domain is EAEVAQSPRYKITEKSQAVAFWCDPISGHATLYWYRQILGQGPELLVQFQDESVVDDSQLPKDRFSAERLKGVDSTLKIQPAELGDSAMYLCASSGRGSQSYEQYFGPGTRLTVT.

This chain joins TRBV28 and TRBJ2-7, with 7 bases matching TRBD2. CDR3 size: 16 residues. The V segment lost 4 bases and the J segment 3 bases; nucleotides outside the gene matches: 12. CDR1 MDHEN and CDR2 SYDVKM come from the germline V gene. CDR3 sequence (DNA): TGTGCCAGCAGTTCGTCTATTGGCGGGAGTTTCTACGAGCAGTACTTC. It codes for CASSSSIGGSFYEQYF.

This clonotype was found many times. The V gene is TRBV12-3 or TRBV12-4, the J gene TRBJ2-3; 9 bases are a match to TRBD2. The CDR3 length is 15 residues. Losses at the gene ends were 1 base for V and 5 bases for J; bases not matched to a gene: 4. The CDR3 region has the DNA TGTGCCAGCAGTTTAGACGCGGGAGGGGTAGATACGCAGTATTTT. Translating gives CASSLDAGGVDTQYF.

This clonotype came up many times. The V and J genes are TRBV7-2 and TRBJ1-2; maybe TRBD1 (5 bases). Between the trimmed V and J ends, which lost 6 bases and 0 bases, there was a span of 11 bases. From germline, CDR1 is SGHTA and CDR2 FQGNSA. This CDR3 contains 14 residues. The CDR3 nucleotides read TGTGCCAGCAGATCCGGGGGAACTAACTATGGCTACACCTTC. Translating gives CASRSGGTNYGYTF.

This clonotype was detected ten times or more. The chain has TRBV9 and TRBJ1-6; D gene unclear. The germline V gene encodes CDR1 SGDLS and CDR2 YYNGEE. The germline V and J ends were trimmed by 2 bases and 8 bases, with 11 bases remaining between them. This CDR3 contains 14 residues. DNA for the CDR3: TGTGCCAGCAGCGTGGGCCATGGGGATTCACCCCTCCACTTT. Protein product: CASSVGHGDSPLHF.

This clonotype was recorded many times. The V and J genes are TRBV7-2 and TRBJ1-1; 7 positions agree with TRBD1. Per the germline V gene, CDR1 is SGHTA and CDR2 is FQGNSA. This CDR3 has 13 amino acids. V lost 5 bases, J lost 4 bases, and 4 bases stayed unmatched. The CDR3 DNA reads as TGTGCCAGCAGCCCCCGACAGGGCACTGAAGCTTTCTTT. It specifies CASSPRQGTEAFF.